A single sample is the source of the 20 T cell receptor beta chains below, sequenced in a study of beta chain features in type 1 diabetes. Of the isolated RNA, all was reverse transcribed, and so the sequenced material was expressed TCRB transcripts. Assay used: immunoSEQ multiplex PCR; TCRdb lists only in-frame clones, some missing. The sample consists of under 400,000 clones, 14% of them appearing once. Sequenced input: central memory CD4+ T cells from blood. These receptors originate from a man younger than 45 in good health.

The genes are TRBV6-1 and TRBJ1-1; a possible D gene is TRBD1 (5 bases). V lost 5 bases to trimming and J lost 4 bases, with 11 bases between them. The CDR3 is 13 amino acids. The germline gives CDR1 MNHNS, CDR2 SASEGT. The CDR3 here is CASSTGGITEAFF. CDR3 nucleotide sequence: TGTGCCAGCAGTACGGGGGGAATCACTGAAGCTTTCTTT.

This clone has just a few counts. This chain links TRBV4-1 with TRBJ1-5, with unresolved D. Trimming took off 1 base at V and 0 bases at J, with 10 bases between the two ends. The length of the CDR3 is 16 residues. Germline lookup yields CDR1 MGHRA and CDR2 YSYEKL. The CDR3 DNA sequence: TGCGCCAGCAGCCAAGGGTACCAATATAGCAATCAGCCCCAGCATTTT. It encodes CASSQGYQYSNQPQHF.

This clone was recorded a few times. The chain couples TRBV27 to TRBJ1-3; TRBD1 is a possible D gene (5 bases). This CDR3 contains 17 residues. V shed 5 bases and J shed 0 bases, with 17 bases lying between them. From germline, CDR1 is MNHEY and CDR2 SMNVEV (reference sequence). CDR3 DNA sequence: TGTGCCAGCAGTCCTCTTGGCGGGGGAAACTCTGGAAACACCATATATTTT. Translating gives CASSPLGGGNSGNTIYF.

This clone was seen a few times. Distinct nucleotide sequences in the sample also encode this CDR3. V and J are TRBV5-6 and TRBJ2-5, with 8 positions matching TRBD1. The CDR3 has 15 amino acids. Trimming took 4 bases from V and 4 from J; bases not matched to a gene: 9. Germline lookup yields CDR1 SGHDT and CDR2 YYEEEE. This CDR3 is CASSSDRGRVETQYF. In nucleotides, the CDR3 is TGTGCCAGCAGCAGTGACAGGGGTCGTGTAGAGACCCAGTACTTC.

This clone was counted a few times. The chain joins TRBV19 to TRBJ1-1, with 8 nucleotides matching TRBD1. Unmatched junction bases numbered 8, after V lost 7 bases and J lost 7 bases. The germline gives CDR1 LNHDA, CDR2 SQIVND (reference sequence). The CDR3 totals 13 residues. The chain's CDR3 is CASTEDRANEAFF. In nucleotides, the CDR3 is TGTGCCAGTACGGAGGACAGGGCTAATGAAGCTTTCTTT.

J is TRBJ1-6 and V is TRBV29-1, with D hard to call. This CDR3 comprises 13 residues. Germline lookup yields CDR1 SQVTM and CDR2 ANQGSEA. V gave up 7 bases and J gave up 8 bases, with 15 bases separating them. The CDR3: CSGAYGPDSPLHF. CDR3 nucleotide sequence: TGCAGCGGCGCCTATGGGCCAGATTCACCCCTCCACTTT.

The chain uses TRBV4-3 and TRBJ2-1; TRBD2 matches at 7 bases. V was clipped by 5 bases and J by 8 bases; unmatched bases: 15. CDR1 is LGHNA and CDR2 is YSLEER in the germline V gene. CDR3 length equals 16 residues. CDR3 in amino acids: CASSAHSGGGSDEQFF. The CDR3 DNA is TGCGCCAGCAGCGCACATTCAGGCGGGGGTTCAGATGAGCAGTTCTTC.

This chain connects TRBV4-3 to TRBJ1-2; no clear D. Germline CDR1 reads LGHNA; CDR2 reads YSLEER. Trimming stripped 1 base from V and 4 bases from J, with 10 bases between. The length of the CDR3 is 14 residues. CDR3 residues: CASSQVGRRYGYTF. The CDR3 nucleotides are TGCGCCAGCAGCCAAGTGGGCAGACGCTATGGCTACACCTTC.

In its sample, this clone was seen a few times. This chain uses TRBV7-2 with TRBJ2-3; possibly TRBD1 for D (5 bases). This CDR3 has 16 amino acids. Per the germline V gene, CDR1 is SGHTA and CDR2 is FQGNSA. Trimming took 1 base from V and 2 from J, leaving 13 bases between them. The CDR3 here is CASSLGQQRVTDTQYF. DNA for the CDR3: TGTGCCAGCAGCTTAGGACAGCAAAGGGTCACAGATACGCAGTATTTT.

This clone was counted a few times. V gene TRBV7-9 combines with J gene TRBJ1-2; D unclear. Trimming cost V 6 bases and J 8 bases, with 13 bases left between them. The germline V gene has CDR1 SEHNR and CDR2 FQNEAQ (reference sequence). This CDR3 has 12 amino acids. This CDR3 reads CASSNVAGGYTF. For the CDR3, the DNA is TGTGCCAGCAGTAATGTCGCGGGAGGCTACACCTTC. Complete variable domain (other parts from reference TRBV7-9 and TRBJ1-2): DTGVSQNPRHKITKRGQNVTFRCDPISEHNRLYWYRQTLGQGPEFLTYFQNEAQLEKSRLLSDRFSAERPKGSFSTLEIQRTEQGDSAMYLCASSNVAGGYTFGSGTRLTVV.

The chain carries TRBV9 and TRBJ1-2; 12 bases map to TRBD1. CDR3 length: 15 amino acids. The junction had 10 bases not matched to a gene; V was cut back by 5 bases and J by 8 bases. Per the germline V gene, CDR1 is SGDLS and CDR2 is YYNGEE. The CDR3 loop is CASRGYVGTGGGYTF. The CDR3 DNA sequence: TGTGCCAGCAGGGGTTATGTAGGGACAGGGGGCGGCTACACCTTC.

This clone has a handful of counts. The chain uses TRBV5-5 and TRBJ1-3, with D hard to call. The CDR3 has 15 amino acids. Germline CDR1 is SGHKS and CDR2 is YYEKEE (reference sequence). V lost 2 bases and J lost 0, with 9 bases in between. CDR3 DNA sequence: TGTGCCAGCAGCTTTGACTCCTACTCTGGAAACACCATATATTTT. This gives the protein CASSFDSYSGNTIYF.

The CDR3 DNA reads as TGTGCCAGCAGCCGAGGGGTGAACACTGAAGCTTTCTTT. It specifies CASSRGVNTEAFF. The chain recombines TRBV5-4 with TRBJ1-1; D possibly corresponds to TRBD1 (5 bases). Per germline, CDR1 SGHNT and CDR2 YYREEE (reference sequence). The V end lost 4 bases, the J end lost 0 bases, and 7 bases lay between the germline ends. The CDR3 has 13 amino acids.

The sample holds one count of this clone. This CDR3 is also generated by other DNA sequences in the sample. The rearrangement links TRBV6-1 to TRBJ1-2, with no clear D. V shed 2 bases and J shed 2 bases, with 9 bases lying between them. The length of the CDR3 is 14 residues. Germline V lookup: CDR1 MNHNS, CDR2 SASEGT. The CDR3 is CASSERYGNYGYTF. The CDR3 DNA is TGTGCCAGCAGTGAAAGGTACGGGAACTATGGCTACACCTTC.

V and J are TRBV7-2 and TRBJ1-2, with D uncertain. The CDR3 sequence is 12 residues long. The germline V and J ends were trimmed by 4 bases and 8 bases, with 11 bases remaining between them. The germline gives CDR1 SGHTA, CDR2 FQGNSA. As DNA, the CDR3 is TGTGCCAGCAGCTCGGACTCATACGGCTACACCTTC. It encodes CASSSDSYGYTF.

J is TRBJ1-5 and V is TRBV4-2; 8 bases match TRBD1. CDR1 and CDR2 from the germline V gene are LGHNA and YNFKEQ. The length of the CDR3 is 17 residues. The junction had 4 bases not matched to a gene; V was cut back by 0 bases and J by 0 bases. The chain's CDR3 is CASSQDRGLISNQPQHF. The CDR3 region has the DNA TGTGCCAGCAGCCAAGACAGGGGGCTAATTAGCAATCAGCCCCAGCATTTT.

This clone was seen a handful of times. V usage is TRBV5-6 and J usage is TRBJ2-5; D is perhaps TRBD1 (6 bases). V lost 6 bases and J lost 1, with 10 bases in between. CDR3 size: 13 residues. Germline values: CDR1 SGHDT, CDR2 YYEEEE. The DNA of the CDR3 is TGTGCCAGCAAAGACAGGACCCAAGAGACCCAGTACTTC. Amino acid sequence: CASKDRTQETQYF.

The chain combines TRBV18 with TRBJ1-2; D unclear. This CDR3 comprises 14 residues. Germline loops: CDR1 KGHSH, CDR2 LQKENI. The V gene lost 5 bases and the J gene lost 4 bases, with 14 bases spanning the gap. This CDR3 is CASSGPGASYGYTF. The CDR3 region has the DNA TGTGCCAGCTCAGGACCGGGCGCCTCCTATGGCTACACCTTC. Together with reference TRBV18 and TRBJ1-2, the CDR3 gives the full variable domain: NAGVMQNPRHLVRRRGQEARLRCSPMKGHSHVYWYRQLPEEGLKFMVYLQKENIIDESGMPKERFSAEFPKEGPSILRIQQVVRGDSAAYFCASSGPGASYGYTFGSGTRLTVV.

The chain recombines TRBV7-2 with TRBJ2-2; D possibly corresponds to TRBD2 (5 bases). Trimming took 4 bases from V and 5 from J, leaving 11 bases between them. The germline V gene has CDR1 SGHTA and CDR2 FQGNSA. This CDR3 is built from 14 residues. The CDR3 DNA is TGTGCCAGCAGCTCCCGGGAACCAACCGGGGAGCTGTTTTTT. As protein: CASSSREPTGELFF. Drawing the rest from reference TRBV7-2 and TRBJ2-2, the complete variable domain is GAGVSQSPSNKVTEKGKDVELRCDPISGHTALYWYRQSLGQGLEFLIYFQGNSAPDKSGLPSDRFSAERTGGSVSTLTIQRTQQEDSAVYLCASSSREPTGELFFGEGSRLTVL.

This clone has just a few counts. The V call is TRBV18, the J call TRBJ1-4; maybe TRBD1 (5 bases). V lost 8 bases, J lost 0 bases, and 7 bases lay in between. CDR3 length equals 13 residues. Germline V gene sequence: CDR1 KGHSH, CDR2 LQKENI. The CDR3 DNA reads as TGTGCCAGCCAGGGTGCAACTAATGAAAAACTGTTTTTT. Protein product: CASQGATNEKLFF.